The following is a TCR beta chain sequence with its context. The antigen is undetermined. The protocol was immunoSEQ multiplex PCR, while the TCRdb copy is restricted to in-frame clones and leaves out a portion. The sample records 130,000 to 150,000 clones, about 90% being singletons. The record originates from a study of graft-versus-host responses after intestinal transplantation. The germline V and J ends were trimmed by 5 bases and 6 bases, with 19 bases remaining between them. CDR1 and CDR2 from the germline V gene are LNHDA and SQIVND (reference sequence). The CDR3 extends over 15 amino acids. The chain combines TRBV19 with TRBJ1-2; D is unresolved. Sequencing used unstimulated CD4+ T cells sorted from spleen or lymph node cells, obtained before intestinal transplant. The origin of this receptor is a human donor who received an intestinal transplant. In DNA form, the CDR3 reads TGTGCCAGTAGTCCCCCCCTTGGACGGATTGATGGCTACACCTTC. It is translated as CASSPPLGRIDGYTF.